This T cell receptor (beta chain) was recorded in a study of shared clonotypes between healthy human individuals. Findings and limits, study-wide: Measured sharing among donors was expected to vary with sequencing depth.

The assay was immunoSEQ multiplex PCR, and TCRdb's table has in-frame clones only and misses some. The sample includes millions of clones, about 93% of them seen just once. Naive CD8 populations comprised CD45RO-negative cells positively selected for CCR7, excluding terminally differentiated effector memory CD45RA+ cells. CDR1 MGHRA and CDR2 YSYEKL come from the germline V gene. The V gene lost 0 bases and the J gene lost 1 base, with 10 bases spanning the gap. The CDR3 covers 15 residues. To note about this clone: The antigen is not known.

This sequence joins TRBV4-1 and TRBJ2-7; D assignment may be TRBD1 or TRBD2 (5 bases each). What was sequenced was naive CD8+ T cells from PBMCs. This clonotype was sampled from a young man in good health. Some clones in this sample may be carry-over from other donors' samples. The CDR3 protein is CASSQEGVLSYEQYF. The DNA of the CDR3 is TGCGCCAGCAGCCAAGAGGGGGTGCTTTCCTACGAGCAGTACTTC.